One sample yielded the 18 T cell receptor beta chains listed below, sequenced in a study of T cell repertoires in cytomegalovirus infection. TCRdb passed the reads through MiXCR, listing each CDR3 protein once. The table shows roughly 920,000 distinct CDR3 sequences, with 31% occurring only once. Their antigens remain unidentified. The source material was cultured CD8+ T cells from PBMCs, sampled from culture after CMV antigen stimulation. These receptors all come from a human donor in good health (CMV status not recorded). Some clones in this sample may be carry-over from other donors' samples.

This clonotype has ten or more counts. The chain couples TRBV7-8 to TRBJ2-2, with D hard to call. The CDR3 sequence is 12 residues long. V lost 0 bases, J lost 9 bases, and 5 bases lay in between. Germline V gene data show CDR1 as SGHVS and CDR2 as FQNEAQ. CDR3 region: CASSLAVRELFF. The CDR3, as DNA: TGTGCCAGCAGCTTAGCGGTCCGGGAGCTGTTTTTT.

This clonotype has only a few counts. This rearrangement joins TRBV19 to TRBJ1-2, with a possible D match to TRBD1 (6 bases). Trimming pared 5 bases from V and 8 bases from J, leaving 15 bases between. This CDR3 is built from 13 residues. CDR1 is LNHDA, CDR2 SQIVND, per germline (reference sequence). The CDR3 bases are TGTGCCAGTAGTCCCCATGAAGGGGGGGGCTACACCTTC. This codes for CASSPHEGGGYTF.

This clonotype was counted between two and nine times. This chain links TRBV6-5 with TRBJ2-1; the match to TRBD2 covers 7 bases. This CDR3 contains 15 residues. J lost 4 bases, V lost 6 bases, and 9 bases had no gene match. Germline V gene sequence: CDR1 MNHEY, CDR2 SVGAGI. The CDR3 bases are TGTGCCAGCAGCCCGGCAGCGGGGTATTACAATGAGCAGTTCTTC. Its protein product is CASSPAAGYYNEQFF.

The chain carries TRBV4-1 and TRBJ1-1, with 7 bases matching TRBD1. This CDR3 has 15 residues. V gave up 0 bases and J gave up 4 bases; unmatched junction bases: 5. The germline CDR1 and CDR2 sequences are MGHRA and YSYEKL. The DNA of the CDR3 is TGCGCCAGCAGCCAAGATGACAGGGTCAGCACTGAAGCTTTCTTT. Protein: CASSQDDRVSTEAFF.

The J gene is TRBJ2-7, the V gene TRBV6-5; D might be TRBD1 (5 bases). There are 17 residues in the CDR3. V lost 5 bases and J lost 3, with 23 bases in between. Germline loops: CDR1 MNHEY, CDR2 SVGAGI. CDR3 bases: TGTGCCAGCAGTCCCTTCTCTTATTCAGGGCAACTCTACGAGCAGTACTTC. Residues: CASSPFSYSGQLYEQYF.

This clonotype was observed at least ten times. The chain carries TRBV7-2 and TRBJ1-1, with D unclear. With 0 bases removed from V and 3 bases from J, the gap between germline ends came to 8 bases. The length of the CDR3 is 14 residues. CDR1 and CDR2 (germline): SGHTA, FQGNSA. CDR3 nucleotide sequence: TGTGCCAGCAGCTTAGCCGGGCCAGACACTGAAGCTTTCTTT. Residues: CASSLAGPDTEAFF.

The chain carries TRBV7-6 and TRBJ2-3, with a tentative D call TRBD2 (6 bases). Germline CDR1 reads SGHVS; CDR2 reads FNYEAQ. CDR3 size: 17 residues. The V end was cut by 5 bases, the J end by 1 base, with 19 bases between. CDR3 amino acids: CASSQRREPHRTDTQYF. CDR3 DNA sequence: TGTGCCAGCAGCCAACGGAGGGAGCCCCACCGCACAGATACGCAGTATTTT. The full variable domain, completed using reference TRBV7-6 and TRBJ2-3, is GAGVSQSPRYKVTKRGQDVALRCDPISGHVSLYWYRQALGQGPEFLTYFNYEAQQDKSGLPNDRFSAERPEGSISTLTIQRTEQRDSAMYRCASSQRREPHRTDTQYFGPGTRLTVL.

The rearrangement uses TRBV2 and TRBJ2-7, with D possibly TRBD1 on 6 matching bases. CDR1 SNHLY and CDR2 FYNNEI come from the germline V gene. CDR3 length: 18 residues. Trimming removed 2 bases at V and 3 bases at J, with 23 bases between. For the CDR3, the DNA is TGTGCCAGCAGTGAATGGGGTAGAAACCCCTCGACAGGCTACGAGCAGTACTTC. Translation: CASSEWGRNPSTGYEQYF.

The genes are TRBV12-3 or TRBV12-4 and TRBJ2-5; D call uncertain. This CDR3 is built from 16 residues. Trimming pared 0 bases from V and 1 base from J, leaving 12 bases between. CDR3 nucleotide sequence: TGTGCCAGCAGTTTAGCACATGGTCGGTCCCAAGAGACCCAGTACTTC. As protein: CASSLAHGRSQETQYF.

This clonotype was picked up many times. CDR3 sequence reads: CASTTGSLYTF. CDR3 sequence (DNA): TGTGCCAGCACCACAGGCAGCCTCTACACCTTC. The chain recombines TRBV7-2 with TRBJ1-2; a possible D gene is TRBD1 (5 bases). The CDR3 is made up of 11 amino acids. CDR1 and CDR2 (germline): SGHTA, FQGNSA. Between the trimmed V and J ends, which lost 7 bases and 10 bases, there was a span of 13 bases.

The chain uses TRBV27 and TRBJ2-4; tentatively, D is TRBD1 (6 bases). In germline, CDR1 is MNHEY, CDR2 SMNVEV (reference sequence). The CDR3 is 16 amino acids. V lost 4 bases to trimming and J lost 0 bases, with 13 bases between them. Here the CDR3 DNA reads TGTGCCAGCAGTTACACAGGGAGACTAGCCAAAAACATTCAGTACTTC. Protein sequence: CASSYTGRLAKNIQYF.

The sample holds a few counts of this clonotype. The chain is built from TRBV11-2 and TRBJ1-1, with 7 bases that match TRBD1. Germline V CDR1 and CDR2: SGHAT, FQNNGV. The CDR3 runs 16 residues. V trimming: 3 bases; J trimming: 1 base; junction bases outside the gene matches: 8. CDR3 region: CASSFFPGGGNTEAFF. The CDR3 nucleotides read TGTGCCAGCAGCTTTTTCCCAGGGGGAGGGAACACTGAAGCTTTCTTT. Full variable domain (rest looked up from reference TRBV11-2 and TRBJ1-1): EAGVAQSPRYKIIEKRQSVAFWCNPISGHATLYWYQQILGQGPKLLIQFQNNGVVDDSQLPKDRFSAERLKGVDSTLKIQPAKLEDSAVYLCASSFFPGGGNTEAFFGQGTRLTVV.

The chain employs TRBV15 and TRBJ1-5; no definite D call. V was cut by 5 bases and J by 0 bases, with 8 bases left in between. In germline, CDR1 is LNHNV, CDR2 YYDKDF (reference sequence). CDR3 size: 14 residues. CDR3 sequence (DNA): TGTGCCACCAGCTGGAGCGGTAGCAATCAGCCCCAGCATTTT. Translation: CATSWSGSNQPQHF.

This chain links TRBV27 with TRBJ2-7, with D uncertain. Germline values: CDR1 MNHEY, CDR2 SMNVEV (reference sequence). CDR3 length equals 15 residues. Trimming shortened V by 6 bases and J by 0 bases, and 15 bases separated the two germline ends. CDR3: CASSRHRSYSYEQYF. The CDR3 DNA sequence: TGTGCCAGCAGCCGCCACCGCAGTTACTCCTACGAGCAGTACTTC.

The chain joins TRBV6-2 or TRBV6-3 to TRBJ2-7; D is perhaps TRBD2 (6 bases). Deletions cut 0 bases from V and 0 bases from J, with 9 bases between. Germline CDR1 and CDR2: MNHEY and SVGEGT. The CDR3 consists of 15 residues. CDR3 DNA sequence: TGTGCCAGCAGTTACTCGAGGAGGGACTCCTACGAGCAGTACGTC. It encodes CASSYSRRDSYEQYV.

This clonotype showed up just a few times. The rearrangement uses TRBV24-1 and TRBJ2-1; 8 bases map to TRBD1. This CDR3 spans 15 amino acids. Germline trimming cut 3 bases from V and 5 bases from J; bases unmatched to any gene: 5. Germline V gives CDR1 KGHDR, CDR2 SFDVKD. The CDR3 region has the DNA TGTGCCACCAGTGATCGGCCAGGGGGCCACAATGAGCAGTTCTTC. Amino acids: CATSDRPGGHNEQFF.

The chain joins TRBV12-3 or TRBV12-4 to TRBJ1-5; D possibly corresponds to TRBD1 (6 bases). The CDR3 totals 13 residues. Trimming pared 4 bases from V and 7 bases from J, leaving 11 bases between. CDR3 nucleotides: TGTGCCAGCAGTTCAGGGGAGGGCCAGCCCCAGCATTTT. Translating it yields CASSSGEGQPQHF.

This clonotype was seen repeatedly, ten times or more. The CDR3 is CASSPGPAETQYF. The CDR3 DNA is TGTGCCAGCAGCCCGGGACCCGCGGAGACCCAGTACTTC. The V gene is TRBV7-2, the J gene TRBJ2-5; TRBD1 or TRBD2 may be the D gene (5 bases each). The CDR3 has 13 amino acids. Trimming shortened V by 5 bases and J by 5 bases, and 12 bases separated the two germline ends. Germline V gene data show CDR1 as SGHTA and CDR2 as FQGNSA. The whole variable domain, remainder taken from reference TRBV7-2 and TRBJ2-5, is GAGVSQSPSNKVTEKGKDVELRCDPISGHTALYWYRQSLGQGLEFLIYFQGNSAPDKSGLPSDRFSAERTGGSVSTLTIQRTQQEDSAVYLCASSPGPAETQYFGPGTRLLVL.